What follows is one TCR beta chain and its context. The sample originates from a study of shared clonotypes between healthy human individuals. This CDR3 is 16 amino acids long. Germline V gives CDR1 ENHRY, CDR2 SYGVKD. The ends lost 10 bases at V and 4 bases at J; junction bases unmatched: 18. Profiling relied on immunoSEQ multiplex PCR, and the TCRdb table lists in-frame clones only, not all of them. The data show a few hundred thousand clones, with 65% seen just once and over 8.5% held by the top ten. This TCR came from a man aged 25-40 years in good health. Source material: memory CD4+ T cells sorted from blood. The subset: CD45RA-negative fraction. The chain has TRBV10-3 and TRBJ1-1, with 7 nucleotides matching TRBD1. This CDR3 is CATDRAPGTGGTEAFF. The CDR3 nucleotides read TGTGCCACCGACAGGGCGCCGGGAACTGGTGGCACTGAAGCTTTCTTT.